This passage covers 3 T cell receptor beta chains from one sample sequenced in a study of CD8 T cells in ankylosing spondylitis. TCRdb reanalysed the 5' RACE reads using MiXCR and keeps one entry per CDR3 protein. The data contain 380,000 or so distinct CDR3 sequences, about 20% of them singletons. Sequenced material: blood, either unsorted or a sorted T cell fraction (not recorded which). The receptors were gathered from a male donor with ankylosing spondylitis or in good health (not recorded which).

With regard to this clonotype: Compared with germline, one end of the junction differs, possibly owing to a read error. The chain couples TRBV10-3 to TRBJ2-7; TRBD2 matches at 14 bases. CDR1 is ENHRY, CDR2 SYGVKD, per germline. The CDR3 sequence is 18 residues long. CDR3 in amino acids: CAISEARLAGGPSYEQYF. Written as DNA, the CDR3 is TGTGCCATCAGTGAGGCCCGACTAGCGGGGGGGCCGTCCTATGAGCAGTACTTC.

This rearrangement joins TRBV5-4 to TRBJ2-1, with TRBD1 identical over 11 bases. With 3 bases clipped from V and 10 bases from J, the junction kept 9 bases outside the gene matches. The CDR3 extends over 15 amino acids. From germline, CDR1 is SGHNT and CDR2 YYREEE (reference sequence). The chain's CDR3 is CASSSGTGGLREQFF. CDR3 nucleotide sequence: TGTGCCAGCAGCTCAGGGACAGGGGGGCTCAGGGAGCAGTTCTTC. The full variable domain, rest sourced from reference TRBV5-4 and TRBJ2-1, is ETGVTQSPTHLIKTRGQQVTLRCSSQSGHNTVSWYQQALGQGPQFIFQYYREEENGRGNFPPRFSGLQFPNYSSELNVNALELDDSALYLCASSSGTGGLREQFFGPGTRLTVL.

The rearrangement links TRBV24-1 to TRBJ2-7; tentatively, D is TRBD2 (6 bases). V lost 4 bases, J lost 9 bases, and 15 bases lay in between. The CDR3 is 13 residues long. Germline CDR1 KGHDR, CDR2 SFDVKD. The CDR3 here is CATSDLNQGGQYF. The CDR3 DNA follows: TGTGCCACCAGTGACCTGAACCAGGGAGGGCAGTACTTC.